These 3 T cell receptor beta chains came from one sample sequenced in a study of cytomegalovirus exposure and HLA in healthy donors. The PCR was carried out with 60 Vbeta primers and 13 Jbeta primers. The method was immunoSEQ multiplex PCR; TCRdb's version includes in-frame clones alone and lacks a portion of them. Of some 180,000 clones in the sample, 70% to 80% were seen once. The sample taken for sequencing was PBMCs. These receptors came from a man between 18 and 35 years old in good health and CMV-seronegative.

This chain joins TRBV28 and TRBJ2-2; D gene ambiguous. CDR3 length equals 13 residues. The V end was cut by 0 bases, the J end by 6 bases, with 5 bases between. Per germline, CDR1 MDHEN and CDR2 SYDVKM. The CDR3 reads CASSLWAAGELFF. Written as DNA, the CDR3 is TGTGCCAGCAGTTTATGGGCTGCCGGGGAGCTGTTTTTT.

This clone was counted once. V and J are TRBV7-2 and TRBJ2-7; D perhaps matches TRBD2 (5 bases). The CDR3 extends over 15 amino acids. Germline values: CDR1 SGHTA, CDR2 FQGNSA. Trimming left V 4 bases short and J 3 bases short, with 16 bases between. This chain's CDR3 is CASSSRGSDNYEQYF. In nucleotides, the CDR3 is TGTGCCAGCAGCTCCCGAGGGTCGGATAACTACGAGCAGTACTTC.

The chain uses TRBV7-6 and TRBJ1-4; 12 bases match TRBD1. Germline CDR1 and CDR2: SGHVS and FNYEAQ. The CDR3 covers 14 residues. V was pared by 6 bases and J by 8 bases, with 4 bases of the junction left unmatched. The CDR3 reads CASSPGTGGEKLFF. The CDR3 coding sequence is TGTGCCAGCAGTCCCGGGACAGGGGGCGAAAAACTGTTTTTT.